The next 5 T cell receptor beta chains were all read from a single sample in a study of blood T cell repertoires in COVID-19. The repertoire was sequenced with immunoSEQ multiplex PCR; TCRdb's copy has only in-frame clones and lacks some. The sample lists fewer than 55,000 clones; 85% to 90% were seen once. Sequenced material: peripheral blood. The receptors derive from a man older than 75 with active or convalescent COVID-19.

This chain links TRBV5-1 with TRBJ2-1; the D gene is possibly TRBD1 (6 bases). This CDR3 spans 15 amino acids. Trimming took off 4 bases at V and 8 bases at J, with 19 bases between the two ends. Germline-derived CDR1 and CDR2 are SGHRS and YFSETQ. CDR3 nucleotides: TGCGCCAGCAGCATACAGGGAGCGTTTTCGTATGAGCAGTTCTTC. Protein product: CASSIQGAFSYEQFF.

The gene calls are TRBV18 and TRBJ1-1; the match to TRBD1 covers 7 bases. The germline V gene has CDR1 KGHSH and CDR2 LQKENI. Losses at the gene ends were 8 bases for V and 5 bases for J; bases not matched to a gene: 5. There are 12 residues in the CDR3. For the CDR3, the DNA is TGTGCCAGCGGAGACAGGGAGACTGAAGCTTTCTTT. Its protein product is CASGDRETEAFF.

This chain joins TRBV9 and TRBJ1-4; tentatively, D is TRBD1 (6 bases). Germline V gene lookup returns CDR1 SGDLS and CDR2 YYNGEE. There are 17 residues in the CDR3. Deletions cut 3 bases from V and 8 bases from J, with 23 bases between. DNA for the CDR3: TGTGCCAGCAGCGCCGCTAGGGGGAGAGGGCCTTACGAAAAACTGTTTTTT. Translated, it gives CASSAARGRGPYEKLFF. The whole variable domain, remainder taken from reference TRBV9 and TRBJ1-4, is DSGVTQTPKHLITATGQRVTLRCSPRSGDLSVYWYQQSLDQGLQFLIQYYNGEERAKGNILERFSAQQFPDLHSELNLSSLELGDSALYFCASSAARGRGPYEKLFFGSGTQLSVL.

The V gene is TRBV5-5, the J gene TRBJ1-1; 10 bases fit TRBD1. CDR1 SGHKS and CDR2 YYEKEE come from the germline V gene (reference sequence). V shed 4 bases, J shed 2 bases, and the junction held 2 bases outside the gene matches. The CDR3 has 14 amino acids. This CDR3 reads CASSGTGENTEAFF. The CDR3 bases are TGTGCCAGCAGCGGGACAGGGGAAAACACTGAAGCTTTCTTT.

CDR3 in amino acids: CASRPYRTGDVLFF. DNA of the CDR3: TGTGCCAGCAGACCCTACCGGACAGGGGACGTCCTGTTTTTT. This chain connects TRBV28 to TRBJ1-4, with 9 bases fitting TRBD1. Germline V gives CDR1 MDHEN, CDR2 SYDVKM. J was trimmed by 14 bases and V by 6 bases; bases with no gene match: 13. CDR3 size: 14 residues.